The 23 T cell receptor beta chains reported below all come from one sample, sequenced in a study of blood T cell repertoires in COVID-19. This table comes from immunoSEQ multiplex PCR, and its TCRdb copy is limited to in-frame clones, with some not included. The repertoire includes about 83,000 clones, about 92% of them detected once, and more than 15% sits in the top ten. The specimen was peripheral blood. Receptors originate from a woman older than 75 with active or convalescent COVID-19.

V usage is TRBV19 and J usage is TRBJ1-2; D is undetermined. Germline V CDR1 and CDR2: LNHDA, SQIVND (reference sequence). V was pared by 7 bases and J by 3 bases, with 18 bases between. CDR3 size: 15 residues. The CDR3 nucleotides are TGTGCCAGTACCGAAAACGGGTTCGGAGACTATGGCTACACCTTC. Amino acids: CASTENGFGDYGYTF.

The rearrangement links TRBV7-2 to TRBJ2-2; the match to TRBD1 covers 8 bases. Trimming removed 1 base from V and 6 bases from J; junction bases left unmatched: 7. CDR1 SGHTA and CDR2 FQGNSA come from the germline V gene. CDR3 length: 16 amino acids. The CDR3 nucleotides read TGTGCCAGCAGCTTAGAAAGGACAGGGCGGCCCGGGGAGCTGTTTTTT. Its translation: CASSLERTGRPGELFF. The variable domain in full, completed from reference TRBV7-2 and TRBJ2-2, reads GAGVSQSPSNKVTEKGKDVELRCDPISGHTALYWYRQSLGQGLEFLIYFQGNSAPDKSGLPSDRFSAERTGGSVSTLTIQRTQQEDSAVYLCASSLERTGRPGELFFGEGSRLTVL.

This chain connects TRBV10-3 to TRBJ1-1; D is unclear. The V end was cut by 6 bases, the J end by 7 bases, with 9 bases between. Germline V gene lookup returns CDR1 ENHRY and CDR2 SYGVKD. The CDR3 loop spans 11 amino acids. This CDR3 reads CAIRAGDEAFF. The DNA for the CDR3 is TGTGCCATCAGAGCCGGAGATGAAGCTTTCTTT.

The CDR3 coding sequence is TGTGCCAGCTCACTACCACGACAGGACAGTCTCCCCCCTCCTCAAGGAGAGCAGTACTTC. Encoded protein: CASSLPRQDSLPPPQGEQYF. V is TRBV18 and J is TRBJ2-7; the D gene is possibly TRBD1 (6 bases). CDR1 and CDR2 (germline): KGHSH, LQKENI. The CDR3 has 20 residues. The ends were cut back, 4 bases at V and 7 bases at J, with 35 bases in the middle.

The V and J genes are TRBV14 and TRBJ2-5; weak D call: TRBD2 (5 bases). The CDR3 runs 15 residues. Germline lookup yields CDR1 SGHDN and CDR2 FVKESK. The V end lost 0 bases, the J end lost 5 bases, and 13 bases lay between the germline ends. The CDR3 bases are TGTGCCAGCAGCCAAGATCGCGGTTGGGAGGAGACCCAGTACTTC. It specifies CASSQDRGWEETQYF.

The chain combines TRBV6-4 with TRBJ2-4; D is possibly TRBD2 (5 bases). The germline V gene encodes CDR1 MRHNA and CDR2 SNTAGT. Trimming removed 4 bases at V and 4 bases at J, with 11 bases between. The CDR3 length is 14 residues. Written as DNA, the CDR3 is TGTGCCAGCAGTGGCGGGCTTTCTAAAAACATTCAGTACTTC. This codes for CASSGGLSKNIQYF.

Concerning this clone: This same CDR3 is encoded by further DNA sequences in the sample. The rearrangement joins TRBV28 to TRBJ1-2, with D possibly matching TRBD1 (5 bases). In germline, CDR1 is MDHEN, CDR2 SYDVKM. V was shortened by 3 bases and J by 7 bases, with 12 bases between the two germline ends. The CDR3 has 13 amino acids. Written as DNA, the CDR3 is TGTGCCAGCAGTTTGGGCAGGGTGGGTGGCTACACCTTC. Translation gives CASSLGRVGGYTF.

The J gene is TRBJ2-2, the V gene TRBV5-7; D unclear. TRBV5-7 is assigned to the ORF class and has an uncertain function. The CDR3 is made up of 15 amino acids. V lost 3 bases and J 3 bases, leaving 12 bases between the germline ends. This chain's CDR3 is CASSSNDSYTGELFF. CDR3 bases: TGTGCCAGCAGCTCAAATGACTCGTACACCGGGGAGCTGTTTTTT.

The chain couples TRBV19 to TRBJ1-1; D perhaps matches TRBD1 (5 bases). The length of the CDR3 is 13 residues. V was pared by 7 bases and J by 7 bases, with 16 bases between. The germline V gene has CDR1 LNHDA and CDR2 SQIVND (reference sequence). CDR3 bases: TGTGCCAGTATTAGGGGTCCGGTTGGTGAAGCTTTCTTT. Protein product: CASIRGPVGEAFF.

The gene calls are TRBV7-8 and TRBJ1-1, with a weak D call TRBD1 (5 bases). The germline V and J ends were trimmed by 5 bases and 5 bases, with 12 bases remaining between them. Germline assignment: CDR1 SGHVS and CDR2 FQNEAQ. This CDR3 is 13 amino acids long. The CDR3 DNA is TGTGCCAGCAGCCCTAGGGGAGGGACTGAAGCTTTCTTT. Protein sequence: CASSPRGGTEAFF.

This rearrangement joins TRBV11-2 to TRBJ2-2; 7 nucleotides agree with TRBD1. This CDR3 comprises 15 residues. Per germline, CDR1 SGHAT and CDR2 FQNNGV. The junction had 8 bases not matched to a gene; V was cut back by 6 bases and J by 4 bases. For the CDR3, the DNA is TGTGCCAGCAGACGAGGGACAGCCTCCACCGGGGAGCTGTTTTTT. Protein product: CASRRGTASTGELFF.

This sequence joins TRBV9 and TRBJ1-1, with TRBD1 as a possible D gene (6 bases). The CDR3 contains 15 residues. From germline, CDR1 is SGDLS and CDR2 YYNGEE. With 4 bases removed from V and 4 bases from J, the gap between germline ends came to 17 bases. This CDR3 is CASSPTGLRGTEAFF. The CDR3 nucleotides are TGTGCCAGCAGCCCAACAGGGCTCAGGGGCACTGAAGCTTTCTTT.

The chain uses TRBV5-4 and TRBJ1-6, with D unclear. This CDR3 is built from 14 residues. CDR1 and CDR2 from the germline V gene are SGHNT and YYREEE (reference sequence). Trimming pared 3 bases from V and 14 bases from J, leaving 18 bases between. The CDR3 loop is CASSSLGLLTALHF. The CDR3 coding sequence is TGTGCCAGCAGCTCTTTAGGACTTTTGACGGCCCTCCACTTT.

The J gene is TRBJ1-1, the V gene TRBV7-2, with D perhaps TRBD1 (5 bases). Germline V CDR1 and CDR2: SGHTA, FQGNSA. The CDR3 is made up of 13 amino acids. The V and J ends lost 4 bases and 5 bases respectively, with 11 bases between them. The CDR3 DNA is TGTGCCAGCAGCTCCGAGGGGAGGACTGAAGCTTTCTTT. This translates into CASSSEGRTEAFF.

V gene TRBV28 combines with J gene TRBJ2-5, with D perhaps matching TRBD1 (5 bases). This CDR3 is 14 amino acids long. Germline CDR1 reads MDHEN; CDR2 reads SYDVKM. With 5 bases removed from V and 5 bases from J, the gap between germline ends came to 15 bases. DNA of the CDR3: TGTGCCAGCAGTCTCCACGGCAGGGTCGAGACCCAGTACTTC. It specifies CASSLHGRVETQYF.

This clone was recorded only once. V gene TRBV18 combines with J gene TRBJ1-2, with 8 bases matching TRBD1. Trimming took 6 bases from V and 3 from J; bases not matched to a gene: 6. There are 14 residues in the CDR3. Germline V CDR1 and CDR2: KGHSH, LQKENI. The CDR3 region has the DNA TGTGCCAGCTCTCAGGGGGCGTACGACTATGGCTACACCTTC. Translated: CASSQGAYDYGYTF. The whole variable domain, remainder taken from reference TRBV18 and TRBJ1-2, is NAGVMQNPRHLVRRRGQEARLRCSPMKGHSHVYWYRQLPEEGLKFMVYLQKENIIDESGMPKERFSAEFPKEGPSILRIQQVVRGDSAAYFCASSQGAYDYGYTFGSGTRLTVV.

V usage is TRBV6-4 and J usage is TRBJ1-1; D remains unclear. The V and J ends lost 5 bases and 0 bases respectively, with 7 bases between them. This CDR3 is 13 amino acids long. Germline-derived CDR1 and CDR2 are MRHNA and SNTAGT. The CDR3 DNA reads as TGTGCCAGCAGTCGAGACATGAACACTGAAGCTTTCTTT. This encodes CASSRDMNTEAFF.

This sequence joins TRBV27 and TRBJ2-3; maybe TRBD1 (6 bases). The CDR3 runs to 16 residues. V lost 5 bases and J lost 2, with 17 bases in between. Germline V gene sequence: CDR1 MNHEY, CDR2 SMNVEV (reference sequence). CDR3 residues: CASSPGPDRNTDTQYF. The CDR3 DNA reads TGTGCCAGCAGTCCAGGCCCCGACAGGAACACAGATACGCAGTATTTT.

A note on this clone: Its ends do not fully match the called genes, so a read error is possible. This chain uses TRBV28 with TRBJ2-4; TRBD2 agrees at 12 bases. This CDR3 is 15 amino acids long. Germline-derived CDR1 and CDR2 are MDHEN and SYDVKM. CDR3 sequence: CASSSSGGAGNIQYF. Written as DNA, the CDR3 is TGTGCCAGTAGTTCTAGCGGGGGGGCTGGGAACATTCAGTACTTC.

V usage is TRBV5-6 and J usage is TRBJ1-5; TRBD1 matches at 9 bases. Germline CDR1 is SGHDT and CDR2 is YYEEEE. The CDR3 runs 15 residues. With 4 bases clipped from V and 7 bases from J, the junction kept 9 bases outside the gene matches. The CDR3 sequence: CASSRGQGRLQPQHF. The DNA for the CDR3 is TGTGCCAGCAGCAGGGGACAGGGAAGGCTCCAGCCCCAGCATTTT.

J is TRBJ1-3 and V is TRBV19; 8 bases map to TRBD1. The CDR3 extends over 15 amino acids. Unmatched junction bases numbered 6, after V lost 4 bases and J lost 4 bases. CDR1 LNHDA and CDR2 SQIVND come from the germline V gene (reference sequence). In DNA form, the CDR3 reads TGTGCCAGTAGTAAAGGACAGGGTTCAGGAAACACCATATATTTT. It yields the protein CASSKGQGSGNTIYF.

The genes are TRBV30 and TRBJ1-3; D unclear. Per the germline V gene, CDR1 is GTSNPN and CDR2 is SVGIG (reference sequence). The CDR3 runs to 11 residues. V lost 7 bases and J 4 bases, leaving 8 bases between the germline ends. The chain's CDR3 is CAFSRGNTIYF. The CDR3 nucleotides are TGTGCCTTCTCGAGGGGAAACACCATATATTTT.

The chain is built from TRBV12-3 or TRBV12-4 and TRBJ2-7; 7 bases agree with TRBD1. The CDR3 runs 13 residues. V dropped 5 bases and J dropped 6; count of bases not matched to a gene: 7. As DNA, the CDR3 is TGTGCCAGCAGTAGGAGAGGGGGCGGCGAGCAGTACTTC. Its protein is CASSRRGGGEQYF.